The next 13 T cell receptor beta chains were all read from a single sample in a study of blood T cell repertoires in COVID-19. The assay was immunoSEQ multiplex PCR, and TCRdb's table has in-frame clones only and misses some. The repertoire holds about 250,000 clones, with more than 70% as singletons. The specimen sequenced was peripheral blood. These receptors all stem from a man older than 75 with acute or convalescent COVID-19.

This CDR3 is CASSIDRGADTQYF. The CDR3 DNA sequence: TGCGCCAGCAGCATAGACAGGGGAGCAGATACGCAGTATTTT. The chain uses TRBV5-1 and TRBJ2-3; 8 nucleotides align to TRBD1. The CDR3 consists of 14 residues. In germline, CDR1 is SGHRS, CDR2 YFSETQ. V was clipped by 4 bases and J by 4 bases; unmatched bases: 5.

The chain couples TRBV2 to TRBJ2-4; D gene uncertain. The V end was cut by 6 bases, the J end by 1 base, with 7 bases between. Germline V gives CDR1 SNHLY, CDR2 FYNNEI. CDR3 size: 13 residues. In nucleotides, the CDR3 is TGTGCCAGCAGCGAGAGTGCCAAAAACATTCAGTACTTC. Translating it yields CASSESAKNIQYF. Filled out from reference TRBV2 and TRBJ2-4, the complete variable domain reads EPEVTQTPSHQVTQMGQEVILRCVPISNHLYFYWYRQILGQKVEFLVSFYNNEISEKSEIFDDQFSVERPDGSNFTLKIRSTKLEDSAMYFCASSESAKNIQYFGAGTRLSVL.

The chain has TRBV6-4 and TRBJ1-2, with D perhaps matching TRBD1 (6 bases). V lost 5 bases and J 0 bases, leaving 10 bases between the germline ends. This CDR3 is built from 14 residues. Looked up from germline, CDR1 is MRHNA and CDR2 is SNTAGT. The CDR3 nucleotides read TGTGCCAGCAGTTCCCGGGACACTAACTATGGCTACACCTTC. It codes for CASSSRDTNYGYTF.

V is TRBV3-1 (or the pseudogene TRBV3-2) and J is TRBJ2-7; D gene ambiguous. Between the trimmed V and J ends, which lost 0 bases and 2 bases, there was a span of 11 bases. There are 15 residues in the CDR3. CDR1 and CDR2 from the germline V gene are LGHDT and YNNKEL (reference sequence). The CDR3 protein is CASSQDRWAAYEQYF. As DNA, the CDR3 is TGTGCCAGCAGCCAAGATCGGTGGGCAGCCTACGAGCAGTACTTC.

This chain joins TRBV28 and TRBJ2-7, with TRBD1 identical over 7 bases. Per the germline V gene, CDR1 is MDHEN and CDR2 is SYDVKM. CDR3 length: 13 amino acids. The V and J ends lost 6 bases and 4 bases, in that order; junction bases with no gene match: 6. The DNA of the CDR3 is TGTGCCAGCAGGAGACAGGGATGGTACGAGCAGTACTTC. This codes for CASRRQGWYEQYF.

The chain has TRBV6-4 and TRBJ1-1; D unclear. Germline loops: CDR1 MRHNA, CDR2 SNTAGT. This CDR3 region has 12 residues. V lost 6 bases and J lost 8, with 13 bases in between. The chain's CDR3 is CASSSRPGEAFF. The CDR3 DNA is TGTGCCAGCAGCTCGAGGCCTGGGGAAGCTTTCTTT.

This clone was observed a few times. The chain uses TRBV24-1 and TRBJ2-7; possible D gene TRBD1, 6 bases. The CDR3 loop spans 13 amino acids. V gave up 3 bases and J gave up 3 bases, with 8 bases separating them. Germline V gene sequence: CDR1 KGHDR, CDR2 SFDVKD. CDR3: CATSDPDSYEQYF. CDR3 nucleotides: TGTGCCACCAGTGATCCGGACAGCTACGAGCAGTACTTC.

The chain joins TRBV29-1 to TRBJ2-1; 11 bases are shared with TRBD2. CDR1 is SQVTM and CDR2 is ANQGSEA in the germline V gene. The J segment lost 10 bases and the V segment lost 6 bases, leaving 14 bases of the junction unmatched. This CDR3 spans 15 amino acids. The CDR3 region is CSVDPTSGTPGEQFF. The CDR3 nucleotides are TGCAGCGTCGATCCGACTAGCGGGACCCCGGGGGAGCAGTTCTTC.

The chain employs TRBV6-5 and TRBJ1-5; D may be TRBD1 (5 bases). Trimming shortened V by 2 bases and J by 4 bases, and 12 bases separated the two germline ends. The CDR3 covers 15 residues. Germline values: CDR1 MNHEY, CDR2 SVGAGI. In DNA form, the CDR3 reads TGTGCCAGCAGTTACGGTCAGGGCCGGAATCAGCCCCAGCATTTT. It yields the protein CASSYGQGRNQPQHF.

The V and J genes are TRBV4-2 and TRBJ1-5, with D possibly TRBD1 on 5 matching bases. Germline V CDR1 and CDR2: LGHNA, YNFKEQ. V was trimmed by 0 bases and J by 0 bases, leaving 9 bases between them. The CDR3 runs 16 residues. Here the CDR3 DNA reads TGTGCCAGCAGCCAAGAGGGGGGAGATAGCAATCAGCCCCAGCATTTT. It yields the protein CASSQEGGDSNQPQHF.

The sample holds one count of this clone. The chain employs TRBV12-5 and TRBJ2-1, with 10 bases matching TRBD2. CDR3 length: 14 amino acids. Trimming removed 5 bases from V and 7 bases from J; junction bases left unmatched: 5. Germline V lookup: CDR1 LGHNT, CDR2 FRNRAP. The CDR3 sequence is CASGPGLARNEQFF. The CDR3 DNA is TGTGCTAGTGGTCCGGGACTAGCGAGGAATGAGCAGTTCTTC. Full variable domain (rest looked up from reference TRBV12-5 and TRBJ2-1): DARVTQTPRHKVTEMGQEVTMRCQPILGHNTVFWYRQTMMQGLELLAYFRNRAPLDDSGMPKDRFSAEMPDATLATLKIQPSEPRDSAVYFCASGPGLARNEQFFGPGTRLTVL.

This clone was counted only a few times. The CDR3 coding sequence is TGTGCCAGCAGTCCCTCCTCGACCATATATTTT. Protein: CASSPSSTIYF. This chain links TRBV12-3 or TRBV12-4 with TRBJ1-3; no firm D call. The CDR3 is made up of 11 amino acids. The V end was cut by 5 bases, the J end by 10 bases, with 9 bases between.

The chain uses TRBV11-1 and TRBJ2-3, with 7 bases fitting TRBD1. Trimming removed 5 bases from V and 2 bases from J; junction bases left unmatched: 7. Germline loops: CDR1 SGHAT, CDR2 FQDESV (reference sequence). This CDR3 is built from 15 residues. The CDR3 bases are TGTGCCAGCAGCCCCCGGACAGGTTACACAGATACGCAGTATTTT. This encodes CASSPRTGYTDTQYF.